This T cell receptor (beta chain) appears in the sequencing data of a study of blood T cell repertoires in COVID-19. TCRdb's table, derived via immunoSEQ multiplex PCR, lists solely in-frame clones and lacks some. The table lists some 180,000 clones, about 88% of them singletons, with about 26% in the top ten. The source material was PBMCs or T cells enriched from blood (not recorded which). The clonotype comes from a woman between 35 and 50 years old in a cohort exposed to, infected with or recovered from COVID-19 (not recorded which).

CDR3 in amino acids: CASSEGRVFQPQHF. CDR3 nucleotides: TGTGCCAGCAGCGAGGGAAGAGTGTTTCAGCCCCAGCATTTT. The V call is TRBV5-8, the J call TRBJ1-5; D unclear. Per the germline V gene, CDR1 is SGHTS and CDR2 is YDEGEE. The CDR3 is made up of 14 amino acids. Trimming stripped 4 bases from V and 6 bases from J, with 14 bases between.